The clone carrying this T cell receptor (beta chain) appeared many times. The antigen is unknown. The data stem from a study of identical twins. Notes on the study in general: Models predicted less out-of-frame TCR alpha sharing in monozygotic twins than was found.

Template switching, a step in the protocol, added a universal primer site, and cDNA carried unique molecular identifiers. TCRdb re-derived calls from the 5' RACE reads in MiXCR, one entry per CDR3 protein. The profile shows 400,000 or so distinct CDR3 sequences, roughly 9% of them singletons. Germline CDR1 and CDR2: SQVTM and ANQGSEA. The CDR3 extends over 13 amino acids. Trimming stripped 7 bases from V and 3 bases from J, with 12 bases between. This TCR came from a woman aged 45-65 years in good health. The chain uses TRBV29-1 and TRBJ2-2; D possibly matches TRBD1 or TRBD2 (5 bases each). What was sequenced was naive T cells sorted from blood. The DNA of the CDR3 is TGCAGCGCGAGTGAGGGACACACCGGGGAGCTGTTTTTT. Translation: CSASEGHTGELFF.